Below are 14 T cell receptor beta chains sequenced from a single sample in a study of PD-L1 blockade in urothelial cancer. TCRdb's table, derived via immunoSEQ multiplex PCR, lists solely in-frame clones and lacks some. The table records around 53,000 clones, 84% of them present only once. The sample consisted of PBMCs, taken around atezolizumab (anti-PD-L1) treatment. The origin of the receptors is a man between 40 and 49 years old with urothelial cancer.

The chain carries TRBV5-1 and TRBJ2-7; 7 bases are shared with TRBD1. From germline, CDR1 is SGHRS and CDR2 YFSETQ. The CDR3 totals 15 residues. V dropped 2 bases and J dropped 1; count of bases not matched to a gene: 6. CDR3 sequence reads: CASSFRGLASYEQYF. The CDR3 DNA reads TGCGCCAGCAGCTTTAGGGGGCTTGCATCCTACGAGCAGTACTTC.

The V call is TRBV10-1, the J call TRBJ2-1; 8 nucleotides match TRBD2. Germline-derived CDR1 and CDR2 are WNHNN and SYGVQD (reference sequence). V lost 1 base, J lost 8 bases, and 7 bases stayed unmatched. The CDR3 contains 15 residues. The CDR3: CASSEYTSGRDEQFF. The DNA of the CDR3 is TGCGCCAGCAGTGAGTACACTAGCGGAAGAGATGAGCAGTTCTTC.

V is TRBV30 and J is TRBJ2-7, with D possibly being TRBD2 (7 bases). With 4 bases removed from V and 3 bases from J, the gap between germline ends came to 10 bases. CDR3 size: 12 residues. Germline CDR1 GTSNPN, CDR2 SVGIG (reference sequence). CDR3 coding DNA: TGTGCCTGGACCGGGGGGCTCTACGAGCAGTACTTC. It encodes CAWTGGLYEQYF.

The chain joins TRBV30 to TRBJ1-1; weak D call: TRBD1 (6 bases). The V end was cut by 5 bases, the J end by 5 bases, with 9 bases between. This CDR3 is built from 11 residues. CDR1 and CDR2 (germline): GTSNPN, SVGIG (reference sequence). The CDR3 region has the DNA TGTGCCTGGTATACAGGGACTGAAGCTTTCTTT. Translated, it gives CAWYTGTEAFF.

This clone was seen only a few times. The rearrangement links TRBV14 to TRBJ2-6; 7 positions agree with TRBD1. The trim removed 0 bases at V and 4 bases at J, leaving 3 bases unmatched. CDR3 size: 16 residues. The germline CDR1 and CDR2 sequences are SGHDN and FVKESK. The CDR3 DNA reads TGTGCCAGCAGCCAAGAAAGGGGGCTCGGGGCCAACGTCCTGACTTTC. Encoded protein: CASSQERGLGANVLTF.

The gene calls are TRBV4-3 and TRBJ2-1, with D perhaps TRBD2 (6 bases). There are 15 residues in the CDR3. Germline CDR1 LGHNA, CDR2 YSLEER. The V end was cut by 0 bases, the J end by 6 bases, with 12 bases between. The CDR3 DNA reads as TGCGCCAGCAGCCAAGAGGTTAGCGGCCCCAATGAGCAGTTCTTC. The encoded protein is CASSQEVSGPNEQFF.

The chain recombines TRBV30 with TRBJ1-6; D may be TRBD1 (6 bases). The CDR3 loop spans 15 amino acids. CDR1 is GTSNPN and CDR2 is SVGIG in the germline V gene (reference sequence). Trimming took 2 bases from V and 10 from J, leaving 18 bases between them. The CDR3 loop is CAWSKNRERGSPLHF. Here the CDR3 DNA reads TGTGCCTGGAGTAAAAACAGGGAAAGGGGATCACCCCTCCACTTT.

The rearrangement uses TRBV6-1 and TRBJ1-1; possible D gene TRBD1, 6 bases. V shed 2 bases and J shed 5 bases, with 12 bases lying between them. From germline, CDR1 is MNHNS and CDR2 SASEGT. The CDR3 runs 14 residues. The CDR3 region has the DNA TGTGCCAGCAGTGAACGGAAGGGGGGGACTGAAGCTTTCTTT. Translating gives CASSERKGGTEAFF.

This chain uses TRBV27 with TRBJ2-7; 7 bases match TRBD2. J was trimmed by 4 bases and V by 6 bases; bases with no gene match: 9. CDR3 size: 14 residues. Germline V gene data show CDR1 as MNHEY and CDR2 as SMNVEV (reference sequence). The CDR3 reads CASSYGGGEYEQYF. DNA of the CDR3: TGTGCCAGCAGCTATGGGGGGGGAGAGTACGAGCAGTACTTC.

The gene calls are TRBV11-3 and TRBJ2-7; TRBD1 agrees at 12 bases. J lost 7 bases, V lost 8 bases, and 9 bases had no gene match. The CDR3 loop spans 14 amino acids. Per germline, CDR1 SGHNT and CDR2 YENEEA. The CDR3 is CASERDRGRREQYF. The CDR3 coding sequence is TGTGCCAGCGAACGGGACAGGGGGCGAAGGGAGCAGTACTTC.

The sample holds a few counts of this clone. This chain links TRBV2 with TRBJ2-3; TRBD2 matches 7 bases. The CDR3 length is 16 residues. The germline V gene has CDR1 SNHLY and CDR2 FYNNEI. V gave up 4 bases and J gave up 4 bases; unmatched junction bases: 11. The CDR3 region has the DNA TGTGCCAGCAGTGGAATGCGGGAGCTTCAGGCAGATACGCAGTATTTT. It translates to CASSGMRELQADTQYF.

This chain links TRBV10-2 with TRBJ1-2; D is ambiguous. The V and J ends lost 8 bases and 8 bases respectively, with 9 bases between them. The CDR3 length is 10 residues. In germline, CDR1 is WSHSY, CDR2 SAAADI. CDR3 in DNA: TGCGCCAGCCTCCGAGGGGGCTACACCTTC. Protein: CASLRGGYTF.

The rearrangement links TRBV16 to TRBJ2-1; 8 bases fit TRBD2. This CDR3 region has 18 residues. Germline CDR1 and CDR2: KGHSY and FQNENV. J gave up 3 bases and V 0 bases, and 10 bases lay outside the gene matches. The CDR3 nucleotides are TGTGCCAGCAGCCAATCGAAGGGGACTAGTGGGCTCTACAATGAGCAGTTCTTC. This codes for CASSQSKGTSGLYNEQFF.

J is TRBJ1-1 and V is TRBV28; the match to TRBD1 covers 7 bases. From germline, CDR1 is MDHEN and CDR2 SYDVKM. There are 17 residues in the CDR3. Losses at the gene ends were 4 bases for V and 1 base for J; bases not matched to a gene: 12. CDR3 nucleotide sequence: TGTGCCAGCAGTTCGGACAGGTGGGGGGCCGGGAACACTGAAGCTTTCTTT. This sequence encodes CASSSDRWGAGNTEAFF.